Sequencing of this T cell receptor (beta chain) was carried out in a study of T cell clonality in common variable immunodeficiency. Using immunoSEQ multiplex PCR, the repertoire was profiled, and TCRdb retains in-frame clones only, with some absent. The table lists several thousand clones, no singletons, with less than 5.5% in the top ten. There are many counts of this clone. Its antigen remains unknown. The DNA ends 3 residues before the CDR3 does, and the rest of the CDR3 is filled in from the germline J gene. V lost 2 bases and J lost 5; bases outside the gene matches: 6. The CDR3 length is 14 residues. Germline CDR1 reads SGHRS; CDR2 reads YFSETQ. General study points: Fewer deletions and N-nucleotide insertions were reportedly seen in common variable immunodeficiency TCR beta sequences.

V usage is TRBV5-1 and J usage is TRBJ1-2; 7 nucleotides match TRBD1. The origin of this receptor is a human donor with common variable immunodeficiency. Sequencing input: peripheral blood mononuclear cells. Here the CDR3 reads CASSFDRVGYGYTF. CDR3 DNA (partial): TGCGCCAGCAGCTTCGACAGGGTCGGATATGGC.